What follows describes a single T cell receptor beta chain. Its specific antigen is unknown. No base-level quality is on record; no much larger clone is a single base apart. The source of the sample is a study of identical twins (dated by TCRdb to about 2016). About the full investigation: The study deep-sequenced TCR alpha and beta repertoires from monozygotic twins, unrelated adults of various ages and cord blood to test whether fetal clonotypes persist. To rule out contamination, the twin experiments were replicated at different times with different library preparation protocols.

The CDR3 holds 17 amino acids from the cysteine to the phenylalanine. Only the CDR3 DNA is retained, 51 bases long and in frame from the first base. CDR1 and CDR2 were assigned from the germline V gene as MNHEY and SVGEGT. V and J lose 0 bases and 0 bases, and a span of 14 bases separates them. Every donor was a healthy Caucasian. The twin cohort comprised three pairs of female monozygotic twins, all aged roughly 18 to 30 years. Peripheral blood mononuclear cells were the source from which RNA for the TCR libraries was isolated. The library came from 5' RACE. The data were produced on an Illumina HiSeq 2000. Template switching introduced a universal primer binding site; the final cDNA contained a unique molecular identifier, enabling accurate counting of TCR cDNA molecules. Specific primers in the conserved constant-segment region were used to synthesize first-strand cDNA for the TCR alpha and beta chains. Each cDNA library was double barcoded, with a SMART-Mk sample barcode plus Illumina barcodes, to control for contamination. TruSeq adapter sequences along with Illumina sample barcodes were introduced in two successive PCR steps. Sequencing of the TCR alpha and beta cDNA libraries was done on the Illumina HiSeq platform using custom primers. The study's processing was this. Unique molecular identifiers were extracted from raw reads with MiGEC, and CDR3 positions were determined with MiXCR. For each individual, recombination models were inferred using an EM algorithm with the repgenHMM and IGoR tools. The tcR package in R was used for shared clonotype analysis, with sharing normalized by the product of cloneset sizes. To study raw recombination without the effects of thymic and clonal selection, out-of-frame nonproductive sequences were analyzed. TCRdb reprocessed the public reads (quality trimming at Q25 with fastp, clone calling with MiXCR) and kept in-frame beta chains. Under each unique CDR3 protein, matching rows form one entry showing the most common genes and DNA. These V and J calls derive from TCRdb rather than the authors' analysis. Recorded for this sample are around 680,000 distinct CDR3 sequences; less than 10% of them occurred a single time. Roughly 0.97% of the sample goes to the ten largest clones.

What the work shows at the level of the full study, not this receptor alone: Conclusions relied on cross-sectional statistical analysis, since the same donors could not be followed over many years. Zero-insertion analyses could be partly confounded by invariant T cells such as MAIT and iNKT, although diverse VJ usage argued against such confounding for most clonotypes. Compared with coincidental sharing between unrelated individuals, an excess of low generation-probability sequences was observed among out-of-frame TCR alpha sequences shared between twins. Recombination models systematically underestimated out-of-frame TCR alpha sharing in monozygotic twins but agreed with sharing between unrelated individuals. The excess sharing between twins in beta out-of-frame sequences was weaker because fewer shared sequences reduced the signal-to-noise ratio. Fewer insertions were carried by abundant cord blood beta clonotypes, a similar but weaker trend appeared in young adult naive repertoires, and no such trend appeared in memory repertoires.

These same records also appear under a second study, on yellow fever vaccine responses in identical twins. As that second paper reports: The T cell response to vaccination in identical twins was reported by the authors to appear partly convergent and partly personalized. Focusing on identical twins, the study followed the T cell clones that responded to the vaccine, and did so with precision.

Material for sequencing was PBMCs. The sequence was obtained from a woman aged 18-35 years in good health. Recombination linked TRBV6-2 or TRBV6-3 to TRBJ2-5, with the D gene not clear enough to name. The nucleotide sequence reads as follows: TGTGCCAGCAGTTACTCTATCGGCGAGGAGTACCAAGAGACCCAGTACTTC. This codes for CASSYSIGEEYQETQYF.